This passage covers 30 T cell receptor beta chains from one sample sequenced in a study of blood T cells in healthy people across ages. Primed by a sample-barcoded 5' primer and a J-beta primer mix, a second PCR proceeded for about 6 to 12 cycles. MiXCR, run by TCRdb on the 5' RACE reads, gives a single entry per CDR3 protein. The data show 550,000 to 650,000 distinct CDR3 sequences, about 27% seen once. The same specimen was also included in a second study, on T cells of mothers and their children.

The sequenced sample consisted of blood. Source of these receptors: a boy aged 2-9 years in good health.

This clonotype was detected ten times or more. CDR3 bases: TGTGCCAGCAGCTTGCAAGCAACTAATGAAAAACTGTTTTTT. This gives the protein CASSLQATNEKLFF. The gene calls are TRBV7-9 and TRBJ1-4; no reliable D call. This CDR3 contains 14 residues. V was trimmed by 3 bases and J by 0 bases, leaving 5 bases between them. Germline V gene data show CDR1 as SEHNR and CDR2 as FQNEAQ (reference sequence).

This clonotype turned up a few times. The gene calls are TRBV7-6 and TRBJ1-1; 7 nucleotides agree with TRBD1. Looked up from germline, CDR1 is SGHVS and CDR2 is FNYEAQ. The length of the CDR3 is 13 residues. The ends lost 4 bases at V and 8 bases at J; junction bases unmatched: 7. The CDR3 sequence is CASSSHEGQEAFF. The CDR3, as DNA: TGTGCCAGCAGCTCTCATGAGGGACAGGAAGCTTTCTTT. Drawing the rest from reference TRBV7-6 and TRBJ1-1, the complete variable domain is GAGVSQSPRYKVTKRGQDVALRCDPISGHVSLYWYRQALGQGPEFLTYFNYEAQQDKSGLPNDRFSAERPEGSISTLTIQRTEQRDSAMYRCASSSHEGQEAFFGQGTRLTVV.

V is TRBV7-2 and J is TRBJ1-4; 7 bases map to TRBD1. With 5 bases clipped from V and 5 bases from J, the junction kept 5 bases outside the gene matches. CDR1 SGHTA and CDR2 FQGNSA come from the germline V gene. The CDR3 is made up of 14 amino acids. The CDR3, as DNA: TGTGCCAGCAGCGCCAGCAGGGGGAATGAAAAACTGTTTTTT. Translating it yields CASSASRGNEKLFF.

The chain's CDR3 is CSVGGDVMNTEAFF. CDR3 in DNA: TGCAGCGTTGGAGGGGATGTTATGAACACTGAAGCTTTCTTT. The chain carries TRBV29-1 and TRBJ1-1; D is perhaps TRBD1 (5 bases). Germline CDR1 SQVTM, CDR2 ANQGSEA. V lost 4 bases, J lost 0 bases, and 12 bases lay in between. There are 14 residues in the CDR3.

The genes are TRBV29-1 and TRBJ1-1, with a tentative D call TRBD1 (5 bases). CDR3 size: 13 residues. The germline V and J ends were trimmed by 6 bases and 4 bases, with 15 bases remaining between them. Looked up from germline, CDR1 is SQVTM and CDR2 is ANQGSEA. CDR3 sequence (DNA): TGCAGCGTCCGGACAATCGGGAGCACTGAAGCTTTCTTT. Its protein product is CSVRTIGSTEAFF.

In this sample, this clonotype turned up a few times. The chain joins TRBV5-5 to TRBJ1-1; 10 bases line up with TRBD1. Trimming removed 4 bases from V and 4 bases from J; junction bases left unmatched: 10. CDR3 size: 16 residues. Germline V gene lookup returns CDR1 SGHKS and CDR2 YYEKEE (reference sequence). The CDR3 loop is CASSRDRGRLATEAFF. The CDR3 DNA reads as TGTGCCAGCAGCCGGGACAGGGGCAGGCTGGCCACTGAAGCTTTCTTT.

For the CDR3, the DNA is TGTGCCAGCAGCACCGACAGGACTTACGAGCAGTACTTC. Its protein product is CASSTDRTYEQYF. V gene TRBV7-2 combines with J gene TRBJ2-7; TRBD1 might be the D (6 bases). The V end lost 5 bases, the J end lost 4 bases, and 12 bases lay between the germline ends. Germline lookup yields CDR1 SGHTA and CDR2 FQGNSA. The CDR3 is 13 residues long.

This clonotype was found a few times. The rearrangement uses TRBV29-1 and TRBJ2-5; D is possibly TRBD2 (5 bases). Trimming cost V 6 bases and J 11 bases, with 25 bases left between them. Germline V CDR1 and CDR2: SQVTM, ANQGSEA. There are 14 residues in the CDR3. The CDR3 region has the DNA TGCAGCGTCTTAGAGGGTACCTCTCTAAGGGAGCAGTACTTC. Its protein is CSVLEGTSLREQYF.

This rearrangement joins TRBV10-3 to TRBJ1-2, with TRBD1 as a possible D gene (6 bases). Germline CDR1 ENHRY, CDR2 SYGVKD. This CDR3 has 13 residues. V was clipped by 11 bases and J by 2 bases, with 15 bases between them. DNA for the CDR3: TGTGCCGCGGCATCGACAGGCAACTATGGCTACACCTTC. Translated: CAAASTGNYGYTF.

The rearrangement joins TRBV5-1 to TRBJ1-1; D gene uncertain. Germline CDR1 reads SGHRS; CDR2 reads YFSETQ. The length of the CDR3 is 16 residues. The ends were cut back, 4 bases at V and 4 bases at J, with 20 bases in the middle. CDR3 sequence: CASSTRRVVEGTEAFF. In DNA form, the CDR3 reads TGCGCCAGCAGCACACGGCGGGTGGTTGAGGGCACTGAAGCTTTCTTT.

This chain joins TRBV15 and TRBJ2-1; 7 bases map to TRBD2. In germline, CDR1 is LNHNV, CDR2 YYDKDF (reference sequence). J was trimmed by 0 bases and V by 4 bases; bases with no gene match: 6. CDR3 length equals 16 residues. The DNA of the CDR3 is TGTGCCACCAGCACCTACCGCGGGAGCTCCTACAATGAGCAGTTCTTC. This gives the protein CATSTYRGSSYNEQFF. The full variable domain, rest sourced from reference TRBV15 and TRBJ2-1, is DAMVIQNPRYQVTQFGKPVTLSCSQTLNHNVMYWYQQKSSQAPKLLFHYYDKDFNNEADTPDNFQSRRPNTSFCFLDIRSPGLGDTAMYLCATSTYRGSSYNEQFFGPGTRLTVL.

The chain employs TRBV19 and TRBJ1-3, with 8 bases that match TRBD1. Germline V gene sequence: CDR1 LNHDA, CDR2 SQIVND (reference sequence). V dropped 6 bases and J dropped 1; count of bases not matched to a gene: 5. The CDR3 is made up of 15 amino acids. CDR3 in DNA: TGTGCCAGTAGCCTGACAGGGGCGTCTGGAAACACCATATATTTT. Translation: CASSLTGASGNTIYF.

The chain employs TRBV5-1 and TRBJ1-1; TRBD1 matches at 9 bases. The CDR3 has 13 residues. Per germline, CDR1 SGHRS and CDR2 YFSETQ. Trimming took 4 bases from V and 11 from J; bases not matched to a gene: 9. The CDR3 DNA reads TGCGCCAGCAGCCCCGGACAGGGGAGGTGGGCTTTCTTT. This codes for CASSPGQGRWAFF.

This clonotype was picked up a small number of times. This chain joins TRBV15 and TRBJ2-6; D call uncertain. Germline CDR1 is LNHNV and CDR2 is YYDKDF (reference sequence). This CDR3 has 16 residues. V was trimmed by 1 base and J by 0 bases, leaving 7 bases between them. In DNA form, the CDR3 reads TGTGCCACCAGCAGAGGTCAGGACTCTGGGGCCAACGTCCTGACTTTC. It encodes CATSRGQDSGANVLTF.

Points on this clonotype: Lacking the conserved final phenylalanine or tryptophan, this CDR3 likely reflects a read error. The J gene is TRBJ2-5, the V gene TRBV6-2 or TRBV6-3; possibly TRBD1 for D (5 bases). With the DNA end fitting TRBJ2-7 better, the J assignment may be wrong. CDR1 MNHEY and CDR2 SVGEGT come from the germline V gene. This CDR3 comprises 12 residues. The CDR3 bases are TGTGCCAGCAGTCAGGGCGACTACGAGCAGTACTCC. Translating it yields CASSQGDYEQYS.

The chain carries TRBV10-3 and TRBJ2-1; TRBD1 or TRBD2 may be the D gene (6 bases each). Germline CDR1 reads ENHRY; CDR2 reads SYGVKD. CDR3 length equals 16 residues. Trimming cost V 4 bases and J 0 bases, with 13 bases left between them. The CDR3 region has the DNA TGTGCCATCAGTGGGGGGGCGGGGAGCTCCTACAATGAGCAGTTCTTC. As protein: CAISGGAGSSYNEQFF.

V is TRBV27 and J is TRBJ2-2; D gene ambiguous. The CDR3 loop spans 14 amino acids. CDR1 and CDR2 (germline): MNHEY, SMNVEV (reference sequence). Deletions cut 3 bases from V and 3 bases from J, with 8 bases between. CDR3 loop: CASSFSHDTGELFF. As DNA, the CDR3 is TGTGCCAGCAGTTTTAGTCATGACACCGGGGAGCTGTTTTTT.

This clonotype was found a few times. J is TRBJ2-1 and V is TRBV30; 11 bases are shared with TRBD2. Germline lookup yields CDR1 GTSNPN and CDR2 SVGIG (reference sequence). The trim removed 6 bases at V and 0 bases at J, leaving 7 bases unmatched. This CDR3 region has 16 residues. CDR3 in amino acids: CACNSGGGNSYNEQFF. The DNA of the CDR3 is TGTGCCTGTAATAGCGGGGGGGGGAACTCCTACAATGAGCAGTTCTTC.

Note on this clonotype: Germline and junction disagree at one end, which may indicate a read error. The chain's CDR3 is CAPRVSGANVPTF. The CDR3 coding sequence is TGTGCCCCCCGGGTGTCTGGGGCCAACGTCCCGACTTTC. The V gene is TRBV7-7, the J gene TRBJ2-6, with D possibly being TRBD1 (5 bases). The germline V gene has CDR1 SSHAT and CDR2 FNYEAQ (reference sequence). The CDR3 sequence is 13 residues long.

This clonotype was detected only a few times. CDR3 in DNA: TGTGCCAGCAGTACGTCCGGGACTAGCGGGATCGCGCGGTATGAGCAGTTCTTC. The encoded protein is CASSTSGTSGIARYEQFF. J is TRBJ2-1 and V is TRBV12-3 or TRBV12-4; 13 bases map to TRBD2. This CDR3 is 18 amino acids long. Germline trimming cut 5 bases from V and 8 bases from J; bases unmatched to any gene: 15.

The chain carries TRBV12-3 or TRBV12-4 and TRBJ2-7; D is unresolved. The CDR3 extends over 10 amino acids. V lost 4 bases and J lost 5, with 3 bases in between. The DNA of the CDR3 is TGTGCCAGCAGTTCACACGAGCAGTACGTC. Protein product: CASSSHEQYV.

This chain joins TRBV21-1 and TRBJ2-7; the D call in the table, TRBD1, was not verified against the DNA. TRBV21-1 counts as a pseudogene. The CDR3 is made up of 13 amino acids. The DNA for the CDR3 is TGTGCCAGAAAAGGGGGGCCTCAGTACGAGCAGTACTTC. Its protein is CARKGGPQYEQYF.

There are many counts of this clonotype. The V call is TRBV29-1, the J call TRBJ2-7, with TRBD2 matching over 7 bases. Germline V gene sequence: CDR1 SQVTM, CDR2 ANQGSEA. V dropped 2 bases and J dropped 3; count of bases not matched to a gene: 4. CDR3 size: 13 residues. The CDR3 coding sequence is TGCAGCGTTGAAAAGCGGGAAGGCTACGAGCAGTACTTC. It codes for CSVEKREGYEQYF.

The V and J genes are TRBV2 and TRBJ1-1, with D possibly matching TRBD1 (5 bases). The germline V and J ends were trimmed by 4 bases and 3 bases, with 15 bases remaining between them. The CDR3 is 15 residues long. Germline CDR1 and CDR2: SNHLY and FYNNEI. The CDR3 DNA reads as TGTGCCAGCAGTGGTCCCCGGGGGACGCACACTGAAGCTTTCTTT. It encodes CASSGPRGTHTEAFF.

This chain joins TRBV10-3 and TRBJ1-1; D not resolved. The CDR3 spans 15 residues. V lost 0 bases to trimming and J lost 5 bases, with 13 bases between them. CDR1 is ENHRY and CDR2 is SYGVKD in the germline V gene. The CDR3 region has the DNA TGTGCCATCAGTGAGTCCGAACCCTCCCTAACTGAAGCTTTCTTT. The encoded protein is CAISESEPSLTEAFF.

The J gene is TRBJ2-7, the V gene TRBV10-3; 8 nucleotides match TRBD1. Germline CDR1 ENHRY, CDR2 SYGVKD. The CDR3 is 13 residues long. V shed 4 bases, J shed 5 bases, and the junction held 4 bases outside the gene matches. In DNA, the CDR3 is TGTGCCATCAGTGTGGGACAGGTGAACGAGCAGTACTTC. It translates to CAISVGQVNEQYF.

This chain uses TRBV12-3 or TRBV12-4 with TRBJ2-3; D is perhaps TRBD1 (5 bases). The CDR3 loop spans 15 amino acids. V lost 6 bases, J lost 6 bases, and 19 bases lay in between. CDR3 in DNA: TGTGCCAGCAGCCGACCCGACAAACCAGGGGATACGCAGTATTTT. Protein product: CASSRPDKPGDTQYF.

The rearrangement uses TRBV12-3 or TRBV12-4 and TRBJ2-3, with TRBD2 matching 16 bases. The trim removed 7 bases at V and 4 bases at J, leaving 11 bases unmatched. The CDR3 contains 18 residues. CDR3 coding DNA: TGTGCCAGCACGGGACTAGCGGGGGGGCCGGGGGCCCCAGATACGCAGTATTTT. Its protein is CASTGLAGGPGAPDTQYF.

In this sample, this clonotype turned up once. A read error may be the cause here, since a much bigger clone is one base away. This chain links TRBV5-1 with TRBJ2-6; 7 bases match TRBD1. Germline V gene sequence: CDR1 SGHRS, CDR2 YFSETQ. The V segment lost 4 bases and the J segment 1 base; nucleotides outside the gene matches: 2. The CDR3 is made up of 15 amino acids. The CDR3 region has the DNA TGCGCCAGCAGCGCCAGGGGGTCTGGGGCCAACGTCCTGACTTTC. It specifies CASSARGSGANVLTF.

This clonotype appeared a few times. The gene calls are TRBV24-1 and TRBJ2-7; either TRBD1 or TRBD2 may fit D (5 bases each). Germline assignment: CDR1 KGHDR and CDR2 SFDVKD. The CDR3 has 15 residues. V lost 7 bases and J 2 bases, leaving 17 bases between the germline ends. The CDR3: CATSGTGTLTYEQYF. The CDR3 DNA sequence: TGTGCCACCAGCGGGACCGGGACGCTCACCTACGAGCAGTACTTC.